These T cell receptor beta chains were read from a single sample in a study of OX40 agonist ivuxolimab in advanced cancers. Repertoires were generated with immunoSEQ multiplex PCR, while TCRdb's copy carries only in-frame clones and drops some. The data hold 65,000 to 75,000 clones, with about 89% observed a single time. The sample in question was CD4+ or CD8+ T cells sorted from blood, obtained in a trial of the OX40 agonist ivuxolimab. Every receptor here comes from an adult with an advanced solid tumor such as melanoma, head and neck, liver or kidney cancer. CDR3s include the opening cysteine and the closing phenylalanine or tryptophan. The D gene is left open where the match is weak. A clone size is listed for some rows: how often the clone was seen (once, few, many), or a class if it is expanded.

TRBJ2-5 | TRBV6-5 | 13 | - | - | TGTGCCAGCCGGTTTGACAGGCAAGAGACCCAGTACTTC | CASRFDRQETQYF
TRBJ1-2 | TRBV9 | 14 | few | - | TGTGCCAGCAGCCCCTTCGGGGGATCGGAGGGCTACACCTTC | CASSPFGGSEGYTF
TRBJ1-5 | TRBV30 | 13 | - | - | TGTGCCTGGAGTACTTATCCCCAGCAGCCCCAGCATTTT | CAWSTYPQQPQHF
TRBJ1-2 | TRBV9 | 15 | - | - | TGTGCCAGCAACAAGGGAGGGGCAGGAGTCTATGGCTACACCTTC | CASNKGGAGVYGYTF
TRBJ1-1 | TRBV5-1 | 15 | - | - | TGCGCCAGCAGCTTGGACGGACAGCTGAACACTGAAGCTTTCTTT | CASSLDGQLNTEAFF
TRBJ1-2 | TRBV10-3 | 12 | - | - | TGTGCCATAGGGGCCGCTACGGGAGGCTACACCTTC | CAIGAATGGYTF
TRBJ2-5 | TRBV27 | 14 | - | - | TGTGCCAGCAGGATACGCAGGGGTGGAGAGACCCAGTACTTC | CASRIRRGGETQYF
TRBJ1-1 | TRBV28 | 12 | - | - | TGTGCCAGCAGTTTCAGGAACACTGAAGCTTTCTTT | CASSFRNTEAFF
TRBJ1-6 | TRBV9 | 15 | - | - | TGTGCCAGCAGCACGGATCCGAGCTATAATTCACCCCTCCACTTT | CASSTDPSYNSPLHF
TRBJ1-1 | TRBV30 | 13 | once | - | TGTGCCTGGAGGAAGACATTAAGCACTGAAGCTTTCTTT | CAWRKTLSTEAFF
TRBJ2-1 | TRBV18 | 14 | - | TRBD2 | TGTGCCAGCTCACCACCTAGCGGGAGCTATGAGCAGTTCTTC | CASSPPSGSYEQFF
TRBJ2-7 | TRBV5-1 | 16 | - | - | TGCGCCCGTCAGCAGCTTGGTTATTGGGGTAAGGGCGAGCAGTACTTC | CARQQLGYWGKGEQYF
TRBJ1-6 | TRBV2 | 14 | - | TRBD1 | TGTGCCAGCAGATACACAGGGGGCAGGTCACCCCTCCACTTT | CASRYTGGRSPLHF
TRBJ2-1 | TRBV7-2 | 15 | - | - | TGTGCCAGCAGCCCAGTTGCGGGTACCTACAATGAGCAGTTCTTC | CASSPVAGTYNEQFF
TRBJ1-4 | TRBV9 | 15 | - | - | TGTGCCAGCAGCCCCAGGGGTGTGACTAATGAAAAACTGTTTTTT | CASSPRGVTNEKLFF
TRBJ2-7 | TRBV25-1 | 16 | - | TRBD2 | TGTGCCAGCGGCCGAAGGTTGGGAGGGCGTAGGGACGAGCAGTACTTC | CASGRRLGGRRDEQYF
TRBJ1-2 | TRBV5-4 | 16 | once | TRBD1 | TGTGCCAGCAGCTTGGGACCCGGACAGGGTGGCTATGGCTACACCTTC | CASSLGPGQGGYGYTF
TRBJ2-7 | TRBV4-1 | 15 | - | - | TGCGCCAGCAGCCAAGTTTCCGGACTTTACTACGAGCAGTACTTC | CASSQVSGLYYEQYF
TRBJ1-5 | TRBV5-1 | 15 | - | - | TGCGCCAGCAGAACCGGGACGGATAGCAATCAGCCCCAGCATTTT | CASRTGTDSNQPQHF
TRBJ1-5 | TRBV30 | 13 | - | TRBD1 | TGTGCCTGGAGTTTTGCAGGGGGTCAGCCCCAGCATTTT | CAWSFAGGQPQHF
TRBJ2-3 | TRBV6-1 | 18 | - | - | TGTGCCAGCAGTGAATACCCGGGGAGTATGTCTAGCACAGATACGCAGTATTTT | CASSEYPGSMSSTDTQYF
TRBJ2-6 | TRBV7-3 | 17 | - | - | TGTGCCAGCAGCTCCCGTCCCAGGGGCTCTGGGGCCAACGTCCTGACTTTC | CASSSRPRGSGANVLTF
TRBJ2-7 | TRBV15 | 15 | - | - | TGTGCCACCAGCAGAGGGGCGGGTAGCTCCTACGAGCAGTACTTC | CATSRGAGSSYEQYF
TRBJ2-7 | TRBV27 | 15 | - | - | TGTGCCAGCAGTTTACGTGGGGGCGGAGCCTACGAGCAGTACTTC | CASSLRGGGAYEQYF
TRBJ1-2 | TRBV28 | 14 | - | - | TGTGCCAGCAGTTTATGGATGCAGGGGAAGGGCTACACCTTC | CASSLWMQGKGYTF
TRBJ2-1 | TRBV6-5 | 15 | - | - | TGTGCCAGCAGTTACTCGCACCGACAGGGAGGGGAGCAGTTCTTC | CASSYSHRQGGEQFF
TRBJ2-7 | TRBV29-1 | 11 | - | - | TGCAGCGTTGGGAACAGCTACGAGCAGTACTTC | CSVGNSYEQYF
TRBJ2-3 | TRBV9 | 18 | - | - | TGTGCCAGCAGCGTAGGCATCTATGGGGGGATGGGGACAGATACGCAGTATTTT | CASSVGIYGGMGTDTQYF
TRBJ2-2 | TRBV14 | 16 | - | - | TGTGCCAGCAGCCAAGGGCGCGTGAGGAGGACCGGGGAGCTGTTTTTT | CASSQGRVRRTGELFF
TRBJ2-6 | TRBV6-5 | 15 | - | - | TGTGCCAGCAGTTACGATTTTACGGGGGCCAACGTCCTGACTTTC | CASSYDFTGANVLTF
TRBJ2-5 | TRBV5-1 | 14 | - | - | TGCGCCAGCAGCTTGGCCTTGACTGAAGAGACCCAGTACTTC | CASSLALTEETQYF
TRBJ2-7 | TRBV4-2 | 18 | few | TRBD2 | TGTGCCAGCAGCCAGAACCTAGGACTAGCGGGACCCTCCTACGAGCAGTACTTC | CASSQNLGLAGPSYEQYF
TRBJ2-2 | TRBV9 | 15 | - | TRBD1 | TGTGCCAGCAGCGCTCAGGGGGTGATCACCGGGGAGCTGTTTTTT | CASSAQGVITGELFF
TRBJ2-3 | TRBV5-1 | 14 | - | TRBD2 | TGCGCCAGCACCAGGGGACTAGCACCAGATACGCAGTATTTT | CASTRGLAPDTQYF
TRBJ2-3 | TRBV15 | 16 | - | - | TGTGCCACCAGCAGCCCGGCGGGCCCGACCCCAGATACGCAGTATTTT | CATSSPAGPTPDTQYF
TRBJ2-1 | TRBV9 | 16 | - | - | TGTGCCAGCAGCGCAGATCCTAGATCCACCTACAATGAGCAGTTCTTC | CASSADPRSTYNEQFF
TRBJ2-1 | TRBV6-5 | 12 | - | - | TGTGCCAGCAGTTGGGGCGATTCTGAGCAGTTCTTC | CASSWGDSEQFF
TRBJ1-5 | TRBV27 | 14 | - | - | TGTGCCAGCAGTTTCAAGGACAGCAATCAGCCCCAGCATTTT | CASSFKDSNQPQHF
TRBJ1-1 | TRBV5-6 | 18 | - | - | TGTGCCAGCAGCCGATACCGCATAGACAGGCGACCTAACACTGAAGCTTTCTTT | CASSRYRIDRRPNTEAFF
TRBJ1-1 | TRBV11-3 | 14 | - | - | TGTGCCAGCAGCTTGACCAGGGTAAACACTGAAGCTTTCTTT | CASSLTRVNTEAFF
TRBJ2-7 | TRBV28 | 14 | - | - | TGTGCCAGCAGTTTCGAAGGGGTCTCCTACGAGCAGTACTTC | CASSFEGVSYEQYF
TRBJ1-2 | TRBV27 | 15 | - | - | TGTGCCAGCAGTTTAGTAGGGGCCTCCAACTATGGCTACACCTTC | CASSLVGASNYGYTF
TRBJ2-5 | TRBV7-9 | 13 | - | TRBD2 | TGTGCCAGCAGCTTACCTAGCGGGGAGACCCAGTACTTC | CASSLPSGETQYF
TRBJ2-2 | TRBV5-6 | 15 | - | - | TGTGCCAGCAGCCCGGCGCGGGCGAACACCGGGGAGCTGTTTTTT | CASSPARANTGELFF
TRBJ2-1 | TRBV9 | 16 | - | - | TGTGCCAGCAGCGTAGGGGGTACGGGTTCTTACAATGAGCAGTTCTTC | CASSVGGTGSYNEQFF
TRBJ1-1 | TRBV6-6 | 16 | few | - | TGTGCCAGCAGTTCCACAAAGGGAGGGACCGACACTGAAGCTTTCTTT | CASSSTKGGTDTEAFF
TRBJ1-1 | TRBV28 | 15 | - | - | TGTGCCAGCAGTCCCCTCGGGGGCTCGAACACTGAAGCTTTCTTT | CASSPLGGSNTEAFF
TRBJ1-2 | TRBV6-6 | 14 | - | - | TGTGCCAGCAGTCGGGACGGCACTAACTATGGCTACACCTTC | CASSRDGTNYGYTF
TRBJ1-1 | TRBV7-3 | 13 | - | TRBD1 | TGTGCCAGTAGCGTTTACAGGGGCGGTGAAGCTTTCTTT | CASSVYRGGEAFF
TRBJ1-1 | TRBV27 | 17 | - | TRBD1 | TGTGCCAGCAGTTTACTGGGACAGGGAGGGGGTGGCACTGAAGCTTTCTTT | CASSLLGQGGGGTEAFF
TRBJ1-6 | TRBV15 | 15 | - | - | TGTGCCACCAGCAGAGATGGTCCAGGGGATTCACCCCTCCACTTT | CATSRDGPGDSPLHF
TRBJ1-2 | TRBV15 | 14 | - | - | TGTGCCACCAGCAGAGACCTGGAGCGGAACGCCTACACCTTC | CATSRDLERNAYTF
TRBJ1-1 | TRBV5-6 | 13 | - | - | TGTGCCAGCAGCTTGGGGATCCACACTGAAGCTTTCTTT | CASSLGIHTEAFF
TRBJ2-7 | TRBV27 | 14 | - | TRBD1 | TGTGCCAGCAGGATCGGACAGGGGGCTGGCGAGCAGTACTTC | CASRIGQGAGEQYF